The 4 T cell receptor beta chains listed next were all sequenced from one sample in a study of metastatic and nonmetastatic thyroid tumors. Among the patients, none had received any treatment before thyroid surgery. MiXCR re-clonotyped the PCR reads for TCRdb. The table includes some 52,000 clones, roughly a sixth detected once. Sequenced material: blood. These receptors all stem from a female donor with papillary thyroid cancer or a benign thyroid nodule (not recorded which). Some clones in this sample may be carry-over from other donors' samples.

This clone was counted ten times or more. This chain connects TRBV30 to TRBJ2-1, with D unresolved. The germline V gene encodes CDR1 GTSNPN and CDR2 SVGIG (reference sequence). Trimming removed 2 bases from V and 6 bases from J, with 11 bases in between. The CDR3 length is 13 residues. CDR3: CAWSTPVGNEQFF. The DNA of the CDR3 is TGTGCCTGGAGTACCCCCGTCGGCAATGAGCAGTTCTTC.

The table lists this clone with many counts. The V gene is TRBV20-1, the J gene TRBJ2-3; 9 bases match TRBD2. The germline CDR1 and CDR2 sequences are DFQATT and SNEGSKA (reference sequence). The CDR3 spans 17 residues. V was clipped by 5 bases and J by 0 bases; unmatched bases: 12. The CDR3 sequence: CSAPPSGKWGSTDTQYF. CDR3 bases: TGCAGTGCTCCCCCTAGCGGGAAGTGGGGAAGCACAGATACGCAGTATTTT.

Many counts were recorded for this clone. The identical CDR3 is also encoded by other nucleotide sequences in the sample. This chain links TRBV28 with TRBJ2-3; TRBD2 matches at 8 bases. Trimming took 1 base from V and 6 from J; bases not matched to a gene: 0. The CDR3 has 13 residues. Germline V gives CDR1 MDHEN, CDR2 SYDVKM. The CDR3 DNA reads as TGTGCCAGCAGTTTATCGGGGGGGGATACGCAGTATTTT. This sequence encodes CASSLSGGDTQYF.

The chain recombines TRBV4-3 with TRBJ2-4, with D possibly matching TRBD2 (5 bases). V lost 0 bases to trimming and J lost 0 bases, with 12 bases between them. The CDR3 is made up of 17 amino acids. CDR1 and CDR2 from the germline V gene are LGHNA and YSLEER. The CDR3 here is CASSQDSGGLAKNIQYF. For the CDR3, the DNA is TGCGCCAGCAGCCAAGATTCGGGCGGGTTAGCCAAAAACATTCAGTACTTC.